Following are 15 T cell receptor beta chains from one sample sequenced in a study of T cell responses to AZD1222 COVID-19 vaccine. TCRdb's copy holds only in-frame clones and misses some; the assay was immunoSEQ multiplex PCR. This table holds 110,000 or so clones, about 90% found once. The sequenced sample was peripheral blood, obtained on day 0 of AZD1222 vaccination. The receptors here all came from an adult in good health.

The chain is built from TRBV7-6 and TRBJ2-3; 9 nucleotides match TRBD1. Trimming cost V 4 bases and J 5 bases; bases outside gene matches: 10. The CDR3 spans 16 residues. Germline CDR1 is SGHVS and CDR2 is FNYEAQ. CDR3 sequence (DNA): TGTGCCAGCAGCTGGACCTGGGGACAGGGAGGAGATACGCAGTATTTT. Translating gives CASSWTWGQGGDTQYF.

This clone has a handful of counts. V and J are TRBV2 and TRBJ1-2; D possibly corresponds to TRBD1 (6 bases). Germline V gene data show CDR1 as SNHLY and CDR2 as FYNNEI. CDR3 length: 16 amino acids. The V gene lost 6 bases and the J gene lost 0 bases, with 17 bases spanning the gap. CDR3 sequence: CASSSGQRLPNYGYTF. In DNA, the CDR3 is TGTGCCAGCAGCTCCGGACAGCGTTTACCTAACTATGGCTACACCTTC.

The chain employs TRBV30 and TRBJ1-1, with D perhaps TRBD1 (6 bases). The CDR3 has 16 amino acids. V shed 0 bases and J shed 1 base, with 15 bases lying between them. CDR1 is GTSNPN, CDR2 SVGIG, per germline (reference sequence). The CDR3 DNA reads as TGTGCCTGGAGTGTATCCGTCGGGGGCGCGAACACTGAAGCTTTCTTT. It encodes CAWSVSVGGANTEAFF. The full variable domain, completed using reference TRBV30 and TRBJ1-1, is SQTIHQWPATLVQPVGSPLSLECTVEGTSNPNLYWYRQAAGRGLQLLFYSVGIGQISSEVPQNLSASRPQDRQFILSSKKLLLSDSGFYLCAWSVSVGGANTEAFFGQGTRLTVV.

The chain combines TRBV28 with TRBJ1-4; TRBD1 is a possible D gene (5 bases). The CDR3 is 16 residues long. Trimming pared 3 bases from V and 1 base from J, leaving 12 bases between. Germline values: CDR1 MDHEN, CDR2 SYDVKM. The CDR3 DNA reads TGTGCCAGCAGTTTTTCGGGGGTTCTAACTAATGAAAAACTGTTTTTT. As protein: CASSFSGVLTNEKLFF.

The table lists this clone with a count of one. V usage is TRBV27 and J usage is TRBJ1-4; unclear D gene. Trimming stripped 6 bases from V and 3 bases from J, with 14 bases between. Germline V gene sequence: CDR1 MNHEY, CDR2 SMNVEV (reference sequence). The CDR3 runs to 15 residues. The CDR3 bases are TGTGCCAGCAGATACAACGGGCTGGCTAATGAAAAACTGTTTTTT. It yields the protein CASRYNGLANEKLFF.

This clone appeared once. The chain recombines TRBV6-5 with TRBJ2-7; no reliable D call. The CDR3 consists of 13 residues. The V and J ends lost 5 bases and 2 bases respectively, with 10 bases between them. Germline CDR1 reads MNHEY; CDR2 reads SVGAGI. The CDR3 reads CASSRRGPYEQYF. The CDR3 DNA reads TGTGCCAGCAGTCGAAGAGGTCCCTACGAGCAGTACTTC.

DNA for the CDR3: TGTGCCAGCAGCGGACAGACCTACGAGCAGTACTTC. It translates to CASSGQTYEQYF. The chain recombines TRBV7-9 with TRBJ2-7, with D possibly being TRBD1 (6 bases). The CDR3 runs 12 residues. V was trimmed by 5 bases and J by 2 bases, leaving 7 bases between them. In germline, CDR1 is SEHNR, CDR2 FQNEAQ (reference sequence).

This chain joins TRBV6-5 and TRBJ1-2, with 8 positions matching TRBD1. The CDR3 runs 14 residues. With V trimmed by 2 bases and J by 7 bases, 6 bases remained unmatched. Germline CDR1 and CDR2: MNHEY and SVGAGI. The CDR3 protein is CASSYAGQGSGYTF. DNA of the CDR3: TGTGCCAGCAGTTACGCCGGACAGGGAAGTGGCTACACCTTC.

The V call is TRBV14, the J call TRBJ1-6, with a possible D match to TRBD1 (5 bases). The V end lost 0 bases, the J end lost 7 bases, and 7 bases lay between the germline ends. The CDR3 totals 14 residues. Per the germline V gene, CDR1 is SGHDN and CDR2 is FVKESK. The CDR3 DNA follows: TGTGCCAGCAGCCAAGAGACAGCCAATTCACCCCTCCACTTT. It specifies CASSQETANSPLHF.

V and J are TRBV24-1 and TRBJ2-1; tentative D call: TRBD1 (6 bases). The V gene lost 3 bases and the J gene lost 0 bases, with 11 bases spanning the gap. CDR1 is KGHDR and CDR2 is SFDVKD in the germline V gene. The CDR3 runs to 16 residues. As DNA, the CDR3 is TGTGCCACCAGTGATCCAGGGGCCCGCTCCTACAATGAGCAGTTCTTC. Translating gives CATSDPGARSYNEQFF.

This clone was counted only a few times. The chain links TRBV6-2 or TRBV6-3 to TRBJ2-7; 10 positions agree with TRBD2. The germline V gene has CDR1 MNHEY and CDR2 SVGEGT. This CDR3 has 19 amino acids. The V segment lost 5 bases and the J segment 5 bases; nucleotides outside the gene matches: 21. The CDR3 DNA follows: TGTGCCAGCAGTATACGGGTGGTTAGCGGGAGGTTCACGGCCCACGAGCAGTACTTC. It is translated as CASSIRVVSGRFTAHEQYF.

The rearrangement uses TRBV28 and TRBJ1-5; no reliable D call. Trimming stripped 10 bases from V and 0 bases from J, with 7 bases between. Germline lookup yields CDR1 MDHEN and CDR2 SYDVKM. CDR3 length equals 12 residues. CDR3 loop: CATSVSNQPQHF. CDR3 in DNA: TGTGCCACCAGCGTTAGCAATCAGCCCCAGCATTTT.

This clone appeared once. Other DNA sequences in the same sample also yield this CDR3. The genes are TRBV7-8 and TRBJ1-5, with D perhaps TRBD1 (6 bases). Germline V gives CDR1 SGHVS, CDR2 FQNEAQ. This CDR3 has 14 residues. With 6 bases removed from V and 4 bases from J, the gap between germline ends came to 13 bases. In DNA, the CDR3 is TGTGCCAGCAGGCAGGGGAACGGGAATCAGCCCCAGCATTTT. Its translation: CASRQGNGNQPQHF.

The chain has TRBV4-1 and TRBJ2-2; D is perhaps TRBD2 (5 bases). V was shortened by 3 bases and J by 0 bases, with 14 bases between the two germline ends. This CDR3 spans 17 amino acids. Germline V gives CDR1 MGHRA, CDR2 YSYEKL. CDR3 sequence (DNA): TGCGCCAGCAGCCAGAGTATTAGAGCGGCGAACACCGGGGAGCTGTTTTTT. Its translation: CASSQSIRAANTGELFF.

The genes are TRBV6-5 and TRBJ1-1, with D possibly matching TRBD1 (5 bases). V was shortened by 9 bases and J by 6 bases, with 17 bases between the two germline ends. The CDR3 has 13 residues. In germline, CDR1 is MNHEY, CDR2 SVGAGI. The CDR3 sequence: CASFRTGSPEAFF. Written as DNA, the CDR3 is TGTGCCAGTTTTCGAACAGGTAGTCCTGAAGCTTTCTTT.